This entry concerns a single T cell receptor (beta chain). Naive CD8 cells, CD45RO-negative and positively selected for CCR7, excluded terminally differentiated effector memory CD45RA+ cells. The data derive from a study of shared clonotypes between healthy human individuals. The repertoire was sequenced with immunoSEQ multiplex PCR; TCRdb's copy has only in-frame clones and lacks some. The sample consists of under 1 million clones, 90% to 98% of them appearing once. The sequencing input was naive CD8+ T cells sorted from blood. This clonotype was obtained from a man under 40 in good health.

The CDR3 protein is CASSFSDSGYEQYF. The CDR3 DNA follows: TGCGCCAGCAGCTTTTCGGATAGCGGCTACGAGCAGTACTTC. This chain joins TRBV5-1 and TRBJ2-7, with D perhaps TRBD2 (6 bases). CDR1 and CDR2 (germline): SGHRS, YFSETQ. The germline V and J ends were trimmed by 2 bases and 3 bases, with 12 bases remaining between them. The CDR3 totals 14 residues. The variable domain in full, completed from reference TRBV5-1 and TRBJ2-7, reads KAGVTQTPRYLIKTRGQQVTLSCSPISGHRSVSWYQQTPGQGLQFLFEYFSETQRNKGNFPGRFSGRQFSNSRSEMNVSTLELGDSALYLCASSFSDSGYEQYFGPGTRLTVT.